This T cell receptor beta chain was sequenced in a study of response to subunit inactivated influenza vaccine. Notes on the study in general: Only a handful of new T cells, the authors suggested, are recruited with each seasonal influenza vaccination.

TCRdb recomputed calls from the RT-PCR reads with MiXCR, one row per CDR3 protein. The table records approximately 680,000 distinct CDR3 sequences, more than 15% of them present only once. Details on this clonotype: Antigen unknown.

Germline CDR1 MDHEN, CDR2 SYDVKM. CDR3 length: 11 amino acids. Trimming took off 8 bases at V and 0 bases at J, with 5 bases between the two ends. The V and J genes are TRBV28 and TRBJ2-7; no clear D. This TCR came from a man in his forties or fifties who received an inactivated influenza vaccine. The material sequenced was PBMCs from blood, taken 11 to 12 days after vaccination. Here the CDR3 DNA reads TGTGCCAGCGGGATCTCCTACGAGCAGTACTTC. It codes for CASGISYEQYF. Full variable domain (rest looked up from reference TRBV28 and TRBJ2-7): DVKVTQSSRYLVKRTGEKVFLECVQDMDHENMFWYRQDPGLGLRLIYFSYDVKMKEKGDIPEGYSVSREKKERFSLILESASTNQTSMYLCASGISYEQYFGPGTRLTVT.